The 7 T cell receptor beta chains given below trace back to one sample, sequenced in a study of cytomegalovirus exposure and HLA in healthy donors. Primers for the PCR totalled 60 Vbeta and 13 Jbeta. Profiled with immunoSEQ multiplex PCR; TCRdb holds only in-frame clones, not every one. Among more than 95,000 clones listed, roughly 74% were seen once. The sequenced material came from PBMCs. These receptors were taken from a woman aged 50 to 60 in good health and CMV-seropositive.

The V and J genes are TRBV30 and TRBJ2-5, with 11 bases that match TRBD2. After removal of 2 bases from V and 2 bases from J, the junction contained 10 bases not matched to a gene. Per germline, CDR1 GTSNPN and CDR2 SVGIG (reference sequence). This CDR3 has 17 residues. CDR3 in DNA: TGTGCCTGGAGTACCCAGCCCGGGACTAGCGGACAAGAGACCCAGTACTTC. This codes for CAWSTQPGTSGQETQYF.

CDR3 region: CASSDSGDEQFF. Here the CDR3 DNA reads TGTGCCAGCAGTGATTCAGGTGATGAGCAGTTCTTC. The V gene is TRBV2, the J gene TRBJ2-1; D remains unclear. From germline, CDR1 is SNHLY and CDR2 FYNNEI. Trimming took 3 bases from V and 8 from J, leaving 8 bases between them. The CDR3 totals 12 residues.

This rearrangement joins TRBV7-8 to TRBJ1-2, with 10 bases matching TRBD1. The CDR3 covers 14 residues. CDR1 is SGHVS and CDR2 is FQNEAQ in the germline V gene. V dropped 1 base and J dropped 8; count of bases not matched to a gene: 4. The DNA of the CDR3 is TGTGCCAGCAGCTTAGGCTGGACAGGGGGGGGCTACACCTTC. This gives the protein CASSLGWTGGGYTF.

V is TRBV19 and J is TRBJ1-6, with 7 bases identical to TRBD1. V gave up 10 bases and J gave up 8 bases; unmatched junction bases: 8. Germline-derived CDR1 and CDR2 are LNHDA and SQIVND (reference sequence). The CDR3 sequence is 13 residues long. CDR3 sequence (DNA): TGTGCCACCGCAGACAGGGCCGATTCACCCCTCCACTTT. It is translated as CATADRADSPLHF.

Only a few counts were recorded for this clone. The DNA for the CDR3 is TGTGCCAGCAACGGACAGGGGCGCTCCTACGAGCAGTACTTC. Residues: CASNGQGRSYEQYF. This chain connects TRBV28 to TRBJ2-7; 9 bases align to TRBD1. Germline assignment: CDR1 MDHEN and CDR2 SYDVKM. J was trimmed by 0 bases and V by 7 bases; bases with no gene match: 4. The CDR3 spans 14 residues.

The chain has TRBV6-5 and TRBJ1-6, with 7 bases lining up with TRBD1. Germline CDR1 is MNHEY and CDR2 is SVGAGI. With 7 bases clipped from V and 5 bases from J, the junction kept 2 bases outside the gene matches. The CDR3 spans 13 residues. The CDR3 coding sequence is TGTGCCAGCATGGACAGGCATAATTCACCCCTCCACTTT. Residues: CASMDRHNSPLHF.

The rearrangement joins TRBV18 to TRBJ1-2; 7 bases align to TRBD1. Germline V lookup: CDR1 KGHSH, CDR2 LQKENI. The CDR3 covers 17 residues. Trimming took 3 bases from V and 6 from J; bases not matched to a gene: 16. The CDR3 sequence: CASSPRPNEGAAHGYTF. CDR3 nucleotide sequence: TGTGCCAGCTCACCTCGCCCTAATGAGGGGGCGGCGCATGGCTACACCTTC.